This TCR beta chain was sequenced for a study of Ad26.COV2.S vaccination and SARS-CoV-2 variants. Study background: Once or twice, 56 days apart, Ad26.COV2.S was delivered intramuscularly. Whole-study findings and limits: Vaccine recipients posted higher spike-specific TCR breadth than their placebo counterparts. Spike-specific CD8+ and CD4+ T cell responses reportedly showed substantial breadth after vaccination.

With regard to this clone: As yet, its antigen is unknown.

The V end was cut by 9 bases, the J end by 4 bases, with 12 bases between. The CDR3 runs 12 residues. Measured with immunoSEQ multiplex PCR; TCRdb has only the in-frame clones, and not every one. The sample holds about 350,000 clones, about 88% seen once. The treatment: roughly 18 received Ad26.COV2.S at low or high dose, single or two shots; a few received placebo; per-sample allocation not given. Material that was analyzed had been drawn on day 63 after the first vaccine or placebo injection. The rearrangement uses TRBV12-3 or TRBV12-4 and TRBJ1-2; D is perhaps TRBD1 (5 bases). The sample in question was peripheral blood, obtained in a trial of Ad26.COV2.S vaccine versus placebo. The TCR was taken from a person between 18 and 65 years old who received the Ad26.COV2.S COVID-19 vaccine or a placebo. The chain's CDR3 is CASFGDSYGYTF. As DNA, the CDR3 is TGTGCCAGTTTTGGCGACAGCTATGGCTACACCTTC.